This TCR beta chain appears in the sequencing data of a study of shared clonotypes between healthy human individuals. This clone was seen more than once but under ten times. No antigen is known for it. Study results and limitations: What limited the represented genetic and exposure-history diversity was the small number of donors.

Germline CDR1 reads KGHSH; CDR2 reads LQKENI. CDR3 length: 15 residues. Trimming stripped 1 base from V and 7 bases from J, with 14 bases between. PCR replicates performed on unsorted PBMC used approximately 320 ng DNA, tens of thousands of T cell genomes. The sequenced material, unsorted PBMC DNA, was run on ten immunoSEQ deep assay plates. Using immunoSEQ multiplex PCR, the repertoire was profiled, and TCRdb retains in-frame clones only, with some absent. The table has roughly 500,000 clones, 81% seen once. The TCR sequence derives from a woman in her 40s in good health. Some clones in this sample may be carry-over from other donors' samples. Sequenced material: PBMCs. V is TRBV18 and J is TRBJ1-5; D is undetermined. The CDR3 sequence is CASSPQGFRDQPQHF. The CDR3 nucleotides are TGTGCCAGCTCACCACAGGGTTTCCGTGACCAGCCCCAGCATTTT.